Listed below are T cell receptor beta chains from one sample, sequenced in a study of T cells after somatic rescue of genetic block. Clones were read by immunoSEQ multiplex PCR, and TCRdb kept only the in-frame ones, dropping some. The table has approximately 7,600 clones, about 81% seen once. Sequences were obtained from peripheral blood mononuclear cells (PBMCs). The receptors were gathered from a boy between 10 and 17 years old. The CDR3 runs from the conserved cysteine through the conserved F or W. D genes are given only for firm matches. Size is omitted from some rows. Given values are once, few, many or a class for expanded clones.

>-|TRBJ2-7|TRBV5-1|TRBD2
TGCGCCAGCAGCTTTACCAGCGGGAGTGCGGGGGGCACCTACGAGCAGTACTTC
CASSFTSGSAGGTYEQYF
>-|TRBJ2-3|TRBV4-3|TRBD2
TGCGCCAGCAGCCACCCTGGGCGGAAACTAGCGGGCACAGATACGCAGTATTTT
CASSHPGRKLAGTDTQYF
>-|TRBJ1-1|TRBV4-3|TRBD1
TGCGCCAGCAGCCCCGCACAGGGGGTATTTGAAGCTTTCTTT
CASSPAQGVFEAFF
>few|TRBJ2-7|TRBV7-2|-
TGTGCCAGCAGCTTTGGGCAGGGTTCTTCAGAGGAGCAGTACTTC
CASSFGQGSSEEQYF
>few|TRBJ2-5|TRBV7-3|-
TGTGCCAGCAGCGGTAAGGGACTCGGGCGGGAGACCCAGTACTTC
CASSGKGLGRETQYF
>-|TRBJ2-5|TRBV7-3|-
TGTGCCAGCAGCCCAGGGGCCGCTGAGACCCAGTACTTC
CASSPGAAETQYF
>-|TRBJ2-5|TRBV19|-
TGTGCCAGTAGTATACCCCCGAGGGTCGCGTTAAAAGAGACCCAGTACTTC
CASSIPPRVALKETQYF
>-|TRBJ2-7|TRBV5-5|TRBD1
TGTGCCAGCAGCCGGGACAGGGATTGGTACGAGCAGTACTTC
CASSRDRDWYEQYF
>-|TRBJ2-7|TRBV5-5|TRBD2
TGTGCCACTCCGGGCAGGCGGGGGTCCTACGAGCAGTACTTC
CATPGRRGSYEQYF
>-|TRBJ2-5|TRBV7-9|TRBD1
TGTGCCAGCAGCTTCGGACAGGTCCAAGAGACCCAGTACTTC
CASSFGQVQETQYF
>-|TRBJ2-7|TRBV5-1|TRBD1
TGCGCCAGCAGCCCCCCACAGGGGTACGAGCAGTACTTC
CASSPPQGYEQYF
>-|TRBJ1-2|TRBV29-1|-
TGCAGCGTGGCCGAGGGACATTTGTACGGCTACACCTTC
CSVAEGHLYGYTF
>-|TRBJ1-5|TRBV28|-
TGTGCCAGCAGCAACCTGAGGGTCAGGAGCAATCAGCCCCAGCATTTT
CASSNLRVRSNQPQHF
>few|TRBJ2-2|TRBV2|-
TGTGCCAGCAGTGCTCTCAGGGGGAACACCGGGGAGCTGTTTTTT
CASSALRGNTGELFF
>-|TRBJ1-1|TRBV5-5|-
TGTGCCAGCAGCTTGGGACAGATCATGAACACTGAAGCTTTCTTT
CASSLGQIMNTEAFF
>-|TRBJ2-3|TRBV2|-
TGTGCCAGCAGGAGGGACCTGGGGAGAGATACGCAGTATTTT
CASRRDLGRDTQYF
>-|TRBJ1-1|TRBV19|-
TGTGCCAGTAGTATCGGACCGCGGAACACTGAAGCTTTCTTT
CASSIGPRNTEAFF
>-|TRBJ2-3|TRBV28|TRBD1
TGTGCCAGCAGTTTAGGACAGGGGAGGACAGATACGCAGTATTTT
CASSLGQGRTDTQYF
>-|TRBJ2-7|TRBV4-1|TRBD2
TGCGCCAGCAGCCCGAAGCGGGACGATAACTCCTACGAGCAGTACTTC
CASSPKRDDNSYEQYF
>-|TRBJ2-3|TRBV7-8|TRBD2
TGTGCCAGCAGGAAAGCGGGGCAAGACACAGATACGCAGTATTTT
CASRKAGQDTDTQYF
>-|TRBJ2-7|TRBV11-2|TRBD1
TGTGCCAGCAGCCTCCCGGGGACAGTTACCTACGAGCAGTACTTC
CASSLPGTVTYEQYF
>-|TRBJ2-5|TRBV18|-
TGTGCCAGCTCATCAGGGGAGACCCAGTACTTC
CASSSGETQYF
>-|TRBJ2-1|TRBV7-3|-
TGTGCCAGCAGCGGAGGGGGTCGGAGAACTTACAATGAGCAGTTCTTC
CASSGGGRRTYNEQFF
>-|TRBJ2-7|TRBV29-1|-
TGCAGCGTTGAAATCGGAAACTCCTACGAGCAGTACTTC
CSVEIGNSYEQYF
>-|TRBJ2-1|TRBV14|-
TGTGCCAGCAGCCCTCAGAGCAATGAGCAGTTCTTC
CASSPQSNEQFF
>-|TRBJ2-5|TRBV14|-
TGTGCCAGCAGCCAAGAAGTCCGAGAGACCCAGTACTTC
CASSQEVRETQYF
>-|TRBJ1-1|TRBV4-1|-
TGCGCCAGCAGCCAATGGGGTAACACTGAAGCTTTCTTT
CASSQWGNTEAFF
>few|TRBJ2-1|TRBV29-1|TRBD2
TGCAGCGTGACTAGCGGGAGCCACAATGAGCAGTTCTTC
CSVTSGSHNEQFF
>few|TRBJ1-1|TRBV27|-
TGTGCCAGCAGAATCGGACAGAACACTGAAGCTTTCTTT
CASRIGQNTEAFF
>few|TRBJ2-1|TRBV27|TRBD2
TGTGCCAGCAGAACCTACTACCAGCGGGAGACCTACAATGAGCAGTTCTTC
CASRTYYQRETYNEQFF
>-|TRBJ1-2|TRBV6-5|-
TGTGCCAGCAGTTACGCCGGGGAAGGCTATGGCTACACCTTC
CASSYAGEGYGYTF
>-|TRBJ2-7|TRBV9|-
TGTGCCAGCAGCGTAGAAAGTGGGGGAACCTACGAGCAGTACTTC
CASSVESGGTYEQYF
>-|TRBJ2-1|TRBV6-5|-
TGTGCCAGCAGTTTAGTCCACGGAGGCCGTGAGCAGTTCTTC
CASSLVHGGREQFF
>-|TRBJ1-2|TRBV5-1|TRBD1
TGCGCCAGCAGCCTACGGACAGGGAGCTATGGCTACACCTTC
CASSLRTGSYGYTF
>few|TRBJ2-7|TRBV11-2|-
TGTGCCAGCAGCTTAATCTACGAGCAGTACTTC
CASSLIYEQYF
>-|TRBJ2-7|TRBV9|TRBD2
TGTGCCAGCAGCGCAAGTAGCGGGAGGTACTACGAGCAGTACTTC
CASSASSGRYYEQYF
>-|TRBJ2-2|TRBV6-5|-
TGTGCCAGCAGACTGAACCGTCTCCGCGCCGGGGAGCTGTTTTTT
CASRLNRLRAGELFF
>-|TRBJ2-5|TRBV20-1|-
TGCAGTGCTAGCGGGAAGGAGACCCAGTACTTC
CSASGKETQYF
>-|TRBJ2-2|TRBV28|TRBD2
TGTGCCAGCAGGGGACGTACCGGGACTAGCGGGCGGGGGGAGCTGTTTTTT
CASRGRTGTSGRGELFF
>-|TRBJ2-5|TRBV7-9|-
TGTGCCAGCAGCCACGGGGAACGGGAGACCCAGTACTTC
CASSHGERETQYF
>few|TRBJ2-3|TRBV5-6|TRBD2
TGTGCCAGCAGCTACCGAACTAGCGGGGGTACAGATACGCAGTATTTT
CASSYRTSGGTDTQYF
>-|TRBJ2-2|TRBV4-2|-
TGTGCCAGCAGCCAAGGGAGGTCCGGGGGCACCGGGGAGCTGTTTTTT
CASSQGRSGGTGELFF
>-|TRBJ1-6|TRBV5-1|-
TGCGCCAGCAAGAGACGGAGCTCCTATAATTCACCCCTCCACTTT
CASKRRSSYNSPLHF
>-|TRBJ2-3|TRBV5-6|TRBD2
TGTGCCAGCAGCTTGATACCGGGAGGGGATACAGATACGCAGTATTTT
CASSLIPGGDTDTQYF
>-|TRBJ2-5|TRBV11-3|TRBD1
TGTGCCAGCAGCTTAGTAGGGACAGCTTCTATAGAGCAGTACTTC
CASSLVGTASIEQYF
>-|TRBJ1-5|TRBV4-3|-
TGCGCCAGCAGCCAAGATCAAGGGGGTAATCAGCCCCAGCATTTT
CASSQDQGGNQPQHF
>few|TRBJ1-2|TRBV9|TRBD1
TGTGCCAGCAGCGTAGGGACAGGGTATGGCTACACCTTC
CASSVGTGYGYTF
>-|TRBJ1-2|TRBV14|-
TGTGCCAGCAGCCAAGACTCGGGGACCTATGGCTACACCTTC
CASSQDSGTYGYTF
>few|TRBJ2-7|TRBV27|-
TGTGCCAGCAGTTCCAACTTAGGGGTCTACGAGCAGTACTTC
CASSSNLGVYEQYF
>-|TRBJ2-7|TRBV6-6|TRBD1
TGTGCCAGCAGTAGGACAGGGGGCACCGAGCAGTACTTC
CASSRTGGTEQYF
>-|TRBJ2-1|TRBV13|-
TGTGCCAGCAGCTTAGGGGATCTCGGGGAGCAGTTCTTC
CASSLGDLGEQFF
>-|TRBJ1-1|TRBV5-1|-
TGCGCCAGCAGCTATTCAGCAAACACTGAAGCTTTCTTT
CASSYSANTEAFF
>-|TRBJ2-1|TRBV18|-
TGTGCCAGCTCACCAAGATATTACGACAACGGGGAATATTACAATGAGCAGTTCTTC
CASSPRYYDNGEYYNEQFF
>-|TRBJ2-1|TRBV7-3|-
TGTGCCAGCAGCTTGGGGGGTGTAAAGGGCTCCTACAATGAGCAGTTCTTC
CASSLGGVKGSYNEQFF